These 22 T cell receptor beta chains were sequenced from one sample in a study of spatial heterogeneity in lung cancer. Study findings and constraints: Tumor mutation count correlated with how many alpha and beta TCRs expanded intratumorally.

Via MiXCR, TCRdb re-called the 5' RACE reads, giving one row per CDR3 protein. The sample gives some 9,800 distinct CDR3 sequences, 5.5% to 7.5% of which show up once; 10% is in the top ten. Specified time point: sample taken at primary tumor resection. Which antigens these TCRs recognize remains unknown. Material: lung tumor tissue, obtained at surgery. The origin of the receptors is a male donor with early-stage non-small cell lung cancer.

As to this clonotype: This beta chain came through as a stray read in a library set up for alpha chains, and its size says little. V is TRBV12-3 or TRBV12-4 and J is TRBJ1-1, with D possibly TRBD1 on 5 matching bases. The CDR3 consists of 12 residues. Trimming took off 6 bases at V and 7 bases at J, with 12 bases between the two ends. CDR3 coding DNA: TGTGCCAGCAGCCACCGACAGCATGAAGCTTTCTTT. Translation gives CASSHRQHEAFF.

This clonotype is medium-sized in the sample. This beta chain represents an off-target read in a library built for alpha chains; its size is of limited meaning. The chain carries TRBV5-6 and TRBJ1-6; no clear D. CDR1 SGHDT and CDR2 YYEEEE come from the germline V gene. V was cut by 0 bases and J by 0 bases, with 7 bases left in between. CDR3 size: 16 residues. The DNA of the CDR3 is TGTGCCAGCAGCTTGGGGAGGAACTCCTATAATTCACCCCTCCACTTT. Residues: CASSLGRNSYNSPLHF.

This clonotype was picked up many times. The library was built for alpha chains, so this beta chain is an off-target read and its size means little. The CDR3 DNA follows: TGTGCCAGCACCGGAGGCGCAACTAATGAAAAACTGTTTTTT. The encoded protein is CASTGGATNEKLFF. V usage is TRBV4-2 and J usage is TRBJ1-4; D ambiguous. The V end was cut by 7 bases, the J end by 0 bases, with 9 bases between. CDR3 length: 14 residues. CDR1 LGHNA and CDR2 YNFKEQ come from the germline V gene.

This clonotype was detected ten times or more. The library was prepared for alpha chains; this beta chain is a stray read, so its frequency means little. V usage is TRBV3-1 and J usage is TRBJ1-5; 7 bases align to TRBD1. The germline CDR1 and CDR2 sequences are LGHDT and YNNKEL (reference sequence). The CDR3 consists of 12 residues. V lost 1 base, J lost 11 bases, and 2 bases stayed unmatched. CDR3 in DNA: TGTGCCAGCAGCCAAGGAGACAGGGCCCAGCATTTT. As protein: CASSQGDRAQHF.

This clonotype has ten or more counts. This beta chain slipped into a library made for alpha chains as a stray read, so its size is not meaningful. The V and J genes are TRBV28 and TRBJ1-2; TRBD1 matches at 11 bases. Germline assignment: CDR1 MDHEN and CDR2 SYDVKM. CDR3 size: 14 residues. V lost 6 bases to trimming and J lost 4 bases; unmatched junction nucleotides: 4. CDR3 DNA: TGTGCCAGCAGCCCGGACAGGGGGCCCTATGGCTACACCTTC. Translating gives CASSPDRGPYGYTF.

This clonotype is labeled as medium-sized. Within a library made for alpha chains, this beta chain is off target, and its count is uninformative. This sequence joins TRBV20-1 and TRBJ2-1, with TRBD2 matching over 11 bases. The V and J ends lost 2 bases and 6 bases, in that order; junction bases with no gene match: 9. CDR1 and CDR2 (germline): DFQATT, SNEGSKA (reference sequence). This CDR3 is built from 16 residues. CDR3 bases: TGCAGTGCTAGATCTAGTCGGGGACTAGCGGCCAATGAGCAGTTCTTC. It yields the protein CSARSSRGLAANEQFF.

With respect to this clonotype: An end of the junction differs from the germline gene, which may be a read error. For a library built for alpha chains, this beta chain is a stray read; little rests on its size. The chain combines TRBV6-4 with TRBJ1-1; D is unclear. Germline V gene lookup returns CDR1 MRHNA and CDR2 SNTAGT. The CDR3 contains 14 residues. The CDR3 reads CANSSSYENTEAFF. CDR3 sequence (DNA): TGTGCCAACAGTTCCTCGTACGAGAACACTGAAGCTTTCTTT.

This clonotype was observed at least ten times. The library was built for alpha chains, so this beta chain is an off-target read and its size means little. CDR3 coding DNA: TGCAGTGCTGCCGTTACAGGGCGGTCAGATACGCAGTATTTT. This gives the protein CSAAVTGRSDTQYF. The chain carries TRBV20-1 and TRBJ2-3; a possible D gene is TRBD1 (6 bases). There are 14 residues in the CDR3. CDR1 is DFQATT, CDR2 SNEGSKA, per germline (reference sequence). V was trimmed by 5 bases and J by 4 bases, leaving 16 bases between them.

By share, this clonotype ranks as medium-sized. Germline is not matched at one junction end, which may reflect a read error. This beta chain slipped into a library made for alpha chains as a stray read, so its size is not meaningful. The chain has TRBV5-1 and TRBJ2-5; the match to TRBD1 covers 7 bases. Germline V CDR1 and CDR2: SGHRS, YFSETQ. The CDR3 totals 14 residues. The CDR3 protein is CASSLGQYQETQYF. In DNA, the CDR3 is TGCGCCAGCAGTTTGGGACAGTACCAAGAGACCCAGTACTTC. The variable domain in full, completed from reference TRBV5-1 and TRBJ2-5, reads KAGVTQTPRYLIKTRGQQVTLSCSPISGHRSVSWYQQTPGQGLQFLFEYFSETQRNKGNFPGRFSGRQFSNSRSEMNVSTLELGDSALYLCASSLGQYQETQYFGPGTRLLVL.

This clonotype was found many times. This beta chain was picked up by a library intended for alpha chains and is off target, so its count carries little meaning. The chain carries TRBV30 and TRBJ1-1; the match to TRBD1 covers 7 bases. The CDR3 extends over 11 amino acids. In germline, CDR1 is GTSNPN, CDR2 SVGIG (reference sequence). V shed 3 bases and J 7 bases; nucleotides not matched to a gene: 2. The CDR3 spells CAWSGQVEAFF. The CDR3 DNA is TGTGCCTGGAGCGGACAGGTTGAAGCTTTCTTT.

This clonotype was counted ten times or more. For a library built for alpha chains, this beta chain is a stray read; little rests on its size. The CDR3 sequence: CSAAPRLSSYNEQFF. The DNA for the CDR3 is TGCAGTGCTGCACCCCGGCTAAGCTCCTACAATGAGCAGTTCTTC. The chain recombines TRBV20-1 with TRBJ2-1; D is unclear. The CDR3 runs 15 residues. Trimming pared 5 bases from V and 0 bases from J, leaving 14 bases between. Germline CDR1 DFQATT, CDR2 SNEGSKA (reference sequence).

This clonotype appeared many times. Since the library was made to target alpha chains, this beta chain is a stray read and its abundance is not meaningful. The rearrangement uses TRBV2 and TRBJ2-1; 7 bases line up with TRBD2. The CDR3 contains 13 residues. Germline loops: CDR1 SNHLY, CDR2 FYNNEI. V lost 5 bases, J lost 5 bases, and 3 bases stayed unmatched. CDR3 amino acids: CASSRTRDNEQFF. CDR3 coding DNA: TGTGCCAGCAGTCGGACTAGGGACAATGAGCAGTTCTTC. Looking up the rest from reference TRBV2 and TRBJ2-1 gives the full variable domain: EPEVTQTPSHQVTQMGQEVILRCVPISNHLYFYWYRQILGQKVEFLVSFYNNEISEKSEIFDDQFSVERPDGSNFTLKIRSTKLEDSAMYFCASSRTRDNEQFFGPGTRLTVL.

This clonotype was seen at least ten times. This beta chain turned up in a library designed for alpha chains; as an off-target read, its abundance says little. The chain combines TRBV20-1 with TRBJ2-7; 16 nucleotides line up with TRBD2. There are 16 residues in the CDR3. The junction had 7 bases not matched to a gene; V was cut back by 6 bases and J by 2 bases. Per the germline V gene, CDR1 is DFQATT and CDR2 is SNEGSKA (reference sequence). The CDR3 DNA reads as TGCAGTGCCCCCGGGACTAGCGGGAGGGCTACCTACGAGCAGTACTTC. It encodes CSAPGTSGRATYEQYF.

In its sample, this clonotype was seen many times. Found in a library prepared for alpha chains, this beta chain is an off-target read, and its abundance has little meaning. V gene TRBV28 combines with J gene TRBJ2-7, with D perhaps being TRBD1 or TRBD2 (6 bases each). There are 14 residues in the CDR3. Trimming left V 1 base short and J 4 bases short, with 11 bases between. Germline V gene data show CDR1 as MDHEN and CDR2 as SYDVKM. The CDR3 coding sequence is TGTGCCAGCAGTTTATATGGGGGGCGGTACGAGCAGTACTTC. It translates to CASSLYGGRYEQYF.

The table lists this clonotype with many counts. The library was designed around alpha chains, so this beta chain is a stray read whose abundance carries little weight. The chain employs TRBV12-3 or TRBV12-4 and TRBJ2-5; TRBD1 might be the D (6 bases). Deletions cut 4 bases from V and 3 bases from J, with 9 bases between. This CDR3 has 13 amino acids. The CDR3 here is CASSYGQKETQYF. CDR3 sequence (DNA): TGTGCCAGCAGTTACGGACAGAAAGAGACCCAGTACTTC.

This clonotype was detected ten times or more. This beta chain is a stray sequence in a library constructed for alpha chains; its clone size is not meaningful. The chain employs TRBV27 and TRBJ2-7; D remains unclear. Germline-derived CDR1 and CDR2 are MNHEY and SMNVEV (reference sequence). The V end was cut by 4 bases, the J end by 6 bases, with 19 bases between. The CDR3 is 15 residues long. The CDR3 protein is CASSSRTDGYLEQYF. Written as DNA, the CDR3 is TGTGCCAGCAGTTCTCGGACGGATGGGTATCTCGAGCAGTACTTC.

This clonotype was seen many times. A library prepared for alpha chains yielded this beta chain as an off-target read; its size is of little meaning. The gene calls are TRBV28 and TRBJ1-2; 10 positions agree with TRBD1. V lost 6 bases and J lost 4; bases outside the gene matches: 5. CDR1 is MDHEN, CDR2 SYDVKM, per germline. The CDR3 totals 14 residues. CDR3 sequence: CASRGQGVFYGYTF. CDR3 DNA: TGTGCCAGCAGAGGACAGGGGGTTTTCTATGGCTACACCTTC.

This clonotype showed up just a few times. With a much larger clone just one base away, this may be a read error. Within a library made for alpha chains, this beta chain is off target, and its count is uninformative. The chain uses TRBV7-2 and TRBJ1-1; D not certain. Per germline, CDR1 SGHTA and CDR2 FQGNSA. The CDR3 runs 11 residues. CDR3 in DNA: TGTGCCAGCAACTTAGTCTCTGAAGCTTTCTTT. This gives the protein CASNLVSEAFF. Full variable domain (outside the CDR3, taken from reference TRBV7-2 and TRBJ1-1): GAGVSQSPSNKVTEKGKDVELRCDPISGHTALYWYRQSLGQGLEFLIYFQGNSAPDKSGLPSDRFSAERTGGSVSTLTIQRTQQEDSAVYLCASNLVSEAFFGQGTRLTVV.

By sample share, this clonotype is medium-sized. Since the library was made to target alpha chains, this beta chain is a stray read and its abundance is not meaningful. The rearrangement joins TRBV5-1 to TRBJ1-2; 9 nucleotides line up with TRBD1. V gave up 1 base and J gave up 6 bases; unmatched junction bases: 7. The CDR3 covers 15 residues. CDR1 SGHRS and CDR2 YFSETQ come from the germline V gene. Here the CDR3 DNA reads TGCGCCAGCAGCTTGACTCGACAGGGGGGAGATGGCTACACCTTC. This translates into CASSLTRQGGDGYTF.

This clonotype was detected many times. This beta chain is a stray sequence in a library constructed for alpha chains; its clone size is not meaningful. This chain links TRBV14 with TRBJ2-2; no definite D call. Trimming left V 1 base short and J 1 base short, with 13 bases between. CDR3 length: 17 residues. CDR1 is SGHDN, CDR2 FVKESK, per germline. CDR3 in amino acids: CASSQVGGALNTGELFF. CDR3 bases: TGTGCCAGCAGCCAAGTTGGCGGAGCACTGAACACCGGGGAGCTGTTTTTT. The complete variable domain, with remaining parts taken from reference TRBV14 and TRBJ2-2, reads EAGVTQFPSHSVIEKGQTVTLRCDPISGHDNLYWYRRVMGKEIKFLLHFVKESKQDESGMPNNRFLAERTGGTYSTLKVQPAELEDSGVYFCASSQVGGALNTGELFFGEGSRLTVL.

In its sample, this clonotype was seen many times. This beta chain is a stray read from a library made for alpha chains; its abundance is not meaningful. The chain joins TRBV30 to TRBJ2-3; 10 bases fit TRBD2. Germline V gene lookup returns CDR1 GTSNPN and CDR2 SVGIG (reference sequence). With V trimmed by 4 bases and J by 9 bases, 4 bases remained unmatched. The CDR3 is 12 residues long. CDR3 residues: CAWISGGLTQYF. The CDR3 bases are TGTGCCTGGATTAGCGGGGGGCTAACGCAGTATTTT.

The table lists this clonotype with many counts. A library prepared for alpha chains yielded this beta chain as an off-target read; its size is of little meaning. The V call is TRBV20-1, the J call TRBJ2-1, with 15 nucleotides matching TRBD2. Trimming took 2 bases from V and 1 from J; bases not matched to a gene: 6. Germline V gives CDR1 DFQATT, CDR2 SNEGSKA (reference sequence). The CDR3 runs 18 residues. CDR3 bases: TGCAGTGCTAGATCTCCCGGGACTAGCGGGAGGTCCTACAATGAGCAGTTCTTC. Protein product: CSARSPGTSGRSYNEQFF.